These T cell receptor beta chains were read from a single sample in a study of breast tumors, draining lymph nodes, adjacent tissues. One entry per CDR3 protein, called by TCRdb with MiXCR from the multiplex PCR reads. Seen here are some 130,000 distinct CDR3 sequences, 20% observed once, and the top ten hold about 3.5%. Sequences were obtained from axillary lymph node tissue. Source of these receptors: a female donor with breast cancer. Some clones in this sample may be carry-over from other donors' samples. CDR3s include the opening cysteine and the closing phenylalanine or tryptophan. A D gene is named only where the DNA matches it firmly. Size is omitted from some rows. Given values are once, few, many or a class for expanded clones.

V gene: TRBV5-1; J gene: TRBJ1-5; clone size: many; D gene: .; CDR3 protein: CASSLDPGNQPQHF; CDR3 DNA: TGCGCCAGCAGCTTGGACCCAGGGAATCAGCCCCAGCATTTT
V gene: TRBV7-8; J gene: TRBJ2-4; clone size: few; D gene: .; CDR3 protein: CASSLGGAKNIQYF; CDR3 DNA: TGTGCCAGCAGCTTAGGGGGCGCCAAAAACATTCAGTACTTC
V gene: TRBV6-6; J gene: TRBJ1-4; clone size: .; D gene: .; CDR3 protein: CASTRDHNEKLFF; CDR3 DNA: TGTGCCAGTACCCGGGACCATAATGAAAAACTGTTTTTT
V gene: TRBV20-1; J gene: TRBJ1-6; clone size: many; D gene: TRBD1; CDR3 protein: CSATFRDRPNSPLHF; CDR3 DNA: TGCAGTGCTACTTTCCGGGACAGGCCTAATTCACCCCTCCACTTT
V gene: TRBV29-1; J gene: TRBJ2-1; clone size: many; D gene: TRBD1; CDR3 protein: CSADRDRHNEQFF; CDR3 DNA: TGCAGCGCCGACCGGGACAGACACAATGAGCAGTTCTTC
V gene: TRBV15; J gene: TRBJ2-1; clone size: many; D gene: .; CDR3 protein: CATSRVTSRFF; CDR3 DNA: TGTGCCACCAGCAGAGTTACTAGCCGGTTCTTC
V gene: TRBV4-1; J gene: TRBJ1-2; clone size: many; D gene: TRBD1; CDR3 protein: CASSPEGRGQPIYGYTF; CDR3 DNA: TGCGCCAGCAGCCCCGAGGGCCGGGGACAGCCGATCTATGGCTACACCTTC
V gene: TRBV2; J gene: TRBJ2-1; clone size: many; D gene: .; CDR3 protein: CASTPGRGGDEQFF; CDR3 DNA: TGTGCCAGCACCCCTGGGCGGGGTGGCGATGAGCAGTTCTTC
V gene: TRBV20-1; J gene: TRBJ2-5; clone size: .; D gene: .; CDR3 protein: CSARDLVQRTKSQYF; CDR3 DNA: TGCAGTGCTAGAGATTTGGTCCAAAGGACTAAGAGCCAGTACTTC
V gene: TRBV6-5; J gene: TRBJ2-7; clone size: .; D gene: .; CDR3 protein: CASSYSLPRDSYEQYF; CDR3 DNA: TGTGCCAGCAGTTACTCCCTGCCGAGGGATTCCTACGAGCAGTACTTC
V gene: TRBV6-5; J gene: TRBJ2-3; clone size: many; D gene: .; CDR3 protein: CASSYSGGVSHTDTQYF; CDR3 DNA: TGTGCCAGCAGTTACTCGGGTGGGGTATCGCACACAGATACGCAGTATTTT
V gene: TRBV20-1; J gene: TRBJ2-7; clone size: many; D gene: TRBD2; CDR3 protein: CSASSLLAGEFYEQYF; CDR3 DNA: TGCAGTGCTAGTTCGCTACTAGCGGGAGAATTTTACGAGCAGTACTTC
V gene: TRBV2; J gene: TRBJ1-5; clone size: many; D gene: .; CDR3 protein: CASGLKPQHF; CDR3 DNA: TGTGCCAGCGGTCTGAAGCCCCAGCATTTT
V gene: TRBV20-1; J gene: TRBJ2-5; clone size: many; D gene: .; CDR3 protein: CSAWNLRRQETQYF; CDR3 DNA: TGCAGTGCTTGGAACCTCAGGAGACAAGAGACCCAGTACTTC
V gene: TRBV5-1; J gene: TRBJ2-2; clone size: few; D gene: TRBD1; CDR3 protein: CASGSRDRATGELFF; CDR3 DNA: TGCGCCAGCGGGTCCCGGGACAGGGCCACCGGGGAGCTGTTTTTT
V gene: TRBV20-1; J gene: TRBJ2-2; clone size: few; D gene: TRBD2; CDR3 protein: CSARSLAGDNTGELFF; CDR3 DNA: TGCAGTGCTAGATCACTAGCGGGGGACAACACCGGGGAGCTGTTTTTT
V gene: TRBV6-5; J gene: TRBJ2-3; clone size: many; D gene: TRBD2; CDR3 protein: CASKESGGRGTQYF; CDR3 DNA: TGTGCCAGCAAAGAGTCGGGGGGGCGAGGTACGCAGTATTTT
V gene: TRBV6-6; J gene: TRBJ2-1; clone size: many; D gene: .; CDR3 protein: CASSYSRDREQFF; CDR3 DNA: TGTGCCAGCAGTTACTCGAGAGACAGGGAGCAGTTCTTC
V gene: TRBV11-2; J gene: TRBJ2-7; clone size: many; D gene: .; CDR3 protein: CASSLASSGPYEQYF; CDR3 DNA: TGTGCCAGCAGCTTAGCGAGCTCGGGCCCCTACGAGCAGTACTTC
V gene: TRBV6-1; J gene: TRBJ1-5; clone size: .; D gene: .; CDR3 protein: CASSKDSHQPQHF; CDR3 DNA: TGTGCCAGCTCTAAGGACAGCCATCAGCCCCAGCATTTT
V gene: TRBV20-1; J gene: TRBJ2-7; clone size: many; D gene: TRBD2; CDR3 protein: CSARLAGTYEQYF; CDR3 DNA: TGCAGTGCTAGACTAGCGGGGACCTACGAGCAGTACTTC
V gene: TRBV20-1; J gene: TRBJ2-1; clone size: many; D gene: TRBD2; CDR3 protein: CSARGLAGDNEQFF; CDR3 DNA: TGCAGTGCTCGCGGACTAGCGGGGGACAATGAGCAGTTCTTC
V gene: TRBV30; J gene: TRBJ2-7; clone size: many; D gene: TRBD1; CDR3 protein: CAWRSGDRVYEQYF; CDR3 DNA: TGTGCCTGGAGGAGCGGGGACAGGGTCTACGAGCAGTACTTC
V gene: TRBV18; J gene: TRBJ2-7; clone size: many; D gene: .; CDR3 protein: CASSPQSVGTYEQYF; CDR3 DNA: TGTGCCAGCTCACCACAGTCAGTGGGTACCTACGAGCAGTACTTC